This T cell receptor (beta chain) was profiled in a study of early T cells in non-severe SARS-CoV-2 infection. Turning to the study itself: Sequencing used unsorted whole-blood bulk RNA, so chains lack pairing. Study-wide results and limits: Matching with VDJdb favored anti-spike CD8 responses (missing private and CD4 specificities).

Trimming left V 0 bases short and J 1 base short, with 12 bases between. Germline CDR1 and CDR2: LGHDT and YNNKEL (reference sequence). The CDR3 runs to 16 residues. Separate cDNA molecules each had unique molecular identifiers attached to them. TCRdb itself ran the 5' RACE reads through MiXCR, one entry per CDR3 protein. The data contain tens of thousands of distinct CDR3 sequences, 16% of them singletons. Remarks on this clonotype: Its matching antigen is unknown.

Material: whole blood, obtained at baseline. The V gene is TRBV3-1, the J gene TRBJ2-5, with D uncertain. This receptor was taken from an adult who was a healthcare worker with PCR-confirmed SARS-CoV-2 infection or an uninfected control (not recorded which). CDR3 loop: CASSQDGSGLQETQYF. The CDR3 DNA is TGTGCCAGCAGCCAAGATGGCTCAGGCCTCCAAGAGACCCAGTACTTC.